This TCR beta chain was sequenced during a study of T cells in Graves' hyperthyroidism and ophthalmopathy. Whole-study results and caveats: The authors' 13 V-J model separated ophthalmopathy from stable hyperthyroidism.

The V gene lost 7 bases and the J gene lost 8 bases, with 14 bases spanning the gap. Germline V gene sequence: CDR1 MDHEN, CDR2 SYDVKM. CDR3 length: 13 amino acids. TCR beta CDR3 region amplification was performed from RNA transcripts. First-round RT-PCR targeting the TCR CDR3 was performed with the HTBI primer set. TCRdb processed the multiplex PCR reads anew with MiXCR; each CDR3 protein has one entry. The sample lists 300,000 to 450,000 distinct CDR3 sequences, 14% occurring once. PBMCs were derived from about 10 ml fresh peripheral blood. At least ten counts were recorded for this clonotype. What it binds is unknown.

Sequenced input: blood. This receptor was taken from a woman aged 60-75 years with Graves' hyperthyroidism. The chain is built from TRBV28 and TRBJ1-4; no clear D gene. In DNA, the CDR3 is TGTGCCAGCACGGGCCGGGGTGGGGAAAAACTGTTTTTT. Translation: CASTGRGGEKLFF.